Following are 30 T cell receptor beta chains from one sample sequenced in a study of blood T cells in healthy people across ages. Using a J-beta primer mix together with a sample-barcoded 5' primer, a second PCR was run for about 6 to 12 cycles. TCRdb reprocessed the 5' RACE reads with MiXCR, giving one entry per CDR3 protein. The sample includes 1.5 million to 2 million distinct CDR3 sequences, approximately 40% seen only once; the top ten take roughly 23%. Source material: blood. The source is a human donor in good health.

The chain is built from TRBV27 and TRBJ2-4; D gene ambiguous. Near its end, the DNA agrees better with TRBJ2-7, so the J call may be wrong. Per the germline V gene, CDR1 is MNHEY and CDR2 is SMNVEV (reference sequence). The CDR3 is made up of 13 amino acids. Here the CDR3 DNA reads TGTGCCAGCAGTTTATCTCGAATCCACGAGCAGTACTTC. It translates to CASSLSRIHEQYF.

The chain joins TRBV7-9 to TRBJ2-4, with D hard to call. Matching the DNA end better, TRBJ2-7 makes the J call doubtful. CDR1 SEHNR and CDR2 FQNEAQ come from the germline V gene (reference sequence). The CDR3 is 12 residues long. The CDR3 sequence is CASSPIWYEQYF. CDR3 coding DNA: TGTGCCAGCAGCCCAATATGGTACGAGCAGTACTTC.

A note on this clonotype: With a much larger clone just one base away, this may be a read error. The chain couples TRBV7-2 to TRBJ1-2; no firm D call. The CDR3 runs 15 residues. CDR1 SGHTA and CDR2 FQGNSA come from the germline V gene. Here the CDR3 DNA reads TGTGCCAACAGCTTAGTTCGGGGAGGATCCTATGGCTACACCTTC. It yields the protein CANSLVRGGSYGYTF.

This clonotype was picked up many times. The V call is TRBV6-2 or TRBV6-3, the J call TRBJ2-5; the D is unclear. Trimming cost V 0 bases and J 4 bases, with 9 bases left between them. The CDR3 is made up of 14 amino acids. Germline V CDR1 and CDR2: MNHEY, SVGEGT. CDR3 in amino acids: CASSYSQFRETQYF. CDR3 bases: TGTGCCAGCAGTTACTCCCAGTTTCGAGAGACCCAGTACTTC.

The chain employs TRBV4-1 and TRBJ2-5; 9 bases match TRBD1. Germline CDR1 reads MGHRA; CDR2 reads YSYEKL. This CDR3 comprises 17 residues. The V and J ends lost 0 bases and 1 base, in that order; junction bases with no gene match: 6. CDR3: CASSQDLGTGSQETQYF. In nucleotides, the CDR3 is TGCGCCAGCAGCCAAGATCTCGGGACAGGGAGCCAAGAGACCCAGTACTTC.

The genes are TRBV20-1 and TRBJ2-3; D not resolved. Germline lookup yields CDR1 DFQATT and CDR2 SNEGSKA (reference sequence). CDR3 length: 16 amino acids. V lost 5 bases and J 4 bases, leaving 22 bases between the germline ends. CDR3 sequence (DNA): TGCAGTGCTGGCCGGGTCCAGCACAGTTTCGCAGATACGCAGTATTTT. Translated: CSAGRVQHSFADTQYF.

This chain's CDR3 is CASSLLAGESYQETQYF. In nucleotides, the CDR3 is TGTGCCAGCAGCTTACTAGCGGGGGAGTCGTACCAAGAGACCCAGTACTTC. This chain uses TRBV7-8 with TRBJ2-5; 10 bases match TRBD2. CDR3 length equals 17 residues. The V and J ends lost 2 bases and 0 bases, in that order; junction bases with no gene match: 6. The germline CDR1 and CDR2 sequences are SGHVS and FQNEAQ.

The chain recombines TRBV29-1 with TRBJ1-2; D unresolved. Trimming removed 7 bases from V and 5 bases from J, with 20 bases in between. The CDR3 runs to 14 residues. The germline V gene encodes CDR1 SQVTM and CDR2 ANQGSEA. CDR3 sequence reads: CSAYPLGGGYGYTF. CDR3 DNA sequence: TGCAGCGCCTACCCCCTCGGAGGAGGTTATGGCTACACCTTC. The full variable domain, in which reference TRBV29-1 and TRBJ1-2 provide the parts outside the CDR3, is SAVISQKPSRDICQRGTSLTIQCQVDSQVTMMFWYRQQPGQSLTLIATANQGSEATYESGFVIDKFPISRPNLTFSTLTVSNMSPEDSSIYLCSAYPLGGGYGYTFGSGTRLTVV.

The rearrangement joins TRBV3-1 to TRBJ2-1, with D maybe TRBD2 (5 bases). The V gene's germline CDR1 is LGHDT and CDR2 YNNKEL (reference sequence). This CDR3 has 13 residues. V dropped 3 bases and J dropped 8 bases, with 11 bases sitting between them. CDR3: CASSQQLEDEQFF. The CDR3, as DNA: TGTGCCAGCAGCCAGCAACTAGAGGATGAGCAGTTCTTC.

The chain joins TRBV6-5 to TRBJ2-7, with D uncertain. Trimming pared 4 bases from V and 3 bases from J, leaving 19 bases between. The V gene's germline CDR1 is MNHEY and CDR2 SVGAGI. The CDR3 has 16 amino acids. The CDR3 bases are TGTGCCAGCAGTTTCTCAAGTGGGTGCGTCAACTACGAGCAGTACTTC. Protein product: CASSFSSGCVNYEQYF.

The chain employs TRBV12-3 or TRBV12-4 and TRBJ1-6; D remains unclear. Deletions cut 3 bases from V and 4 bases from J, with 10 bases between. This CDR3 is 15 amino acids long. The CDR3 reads CASSFNSYYNSPLHF. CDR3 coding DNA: TGTGCCAGCAGTTTTAACAGTTATTATAATTCACCCCTCCACTTT.

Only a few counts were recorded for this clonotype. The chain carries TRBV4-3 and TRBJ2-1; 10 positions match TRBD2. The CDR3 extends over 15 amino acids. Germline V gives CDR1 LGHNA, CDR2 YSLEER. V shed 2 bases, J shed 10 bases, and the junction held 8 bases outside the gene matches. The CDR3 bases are TGCGCCAGCAGCCAATGGAGCGGGGGGGTAGACGAGCAGTTCTTC. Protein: CASSQWSGGVDEQFF.

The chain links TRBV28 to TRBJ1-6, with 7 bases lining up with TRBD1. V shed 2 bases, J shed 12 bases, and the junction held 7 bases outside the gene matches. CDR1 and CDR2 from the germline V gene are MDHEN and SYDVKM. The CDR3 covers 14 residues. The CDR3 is CASSLMRDREPLHF. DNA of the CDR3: TGTGCCAGCAGTTTAATGAGGGACAGAGAACCCCTCCACTTT.

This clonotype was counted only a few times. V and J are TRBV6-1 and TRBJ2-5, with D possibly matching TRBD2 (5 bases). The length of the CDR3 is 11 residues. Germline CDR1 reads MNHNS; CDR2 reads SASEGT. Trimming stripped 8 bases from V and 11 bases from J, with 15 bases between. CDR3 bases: TGTGCCAGCGGGCGGGCCACGGAGCAGTACTTC. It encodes CASGRATEQYF.

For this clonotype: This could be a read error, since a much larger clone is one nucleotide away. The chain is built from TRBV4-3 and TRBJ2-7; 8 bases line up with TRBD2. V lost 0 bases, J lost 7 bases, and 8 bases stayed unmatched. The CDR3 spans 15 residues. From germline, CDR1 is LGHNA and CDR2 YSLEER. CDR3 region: CASSQDLPLAAEQYF. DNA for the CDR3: TGCGCCAGCAGCCAAGATCTCCCACTAGCGGCTGAGCAGTACTTC.

The CDR3 region is CASTGAGGAGNTIYF. The CDR3 DNA reads TGTGCCTCCACCGGGGCGGGTGGTGCTGGAAACACCATATATTTT. The J gene is TRBJ1-3, the V gene TRBV7-2, with D perhaps TRBD1 (5 bases). The germline CDR1 and CDR2 sequences are SGHTA and FQGNSA. The V end lost 11 bases, the J end lost 2 bases, and 19 bases lay between the germline ends. The CDR3 contains 15 residues.

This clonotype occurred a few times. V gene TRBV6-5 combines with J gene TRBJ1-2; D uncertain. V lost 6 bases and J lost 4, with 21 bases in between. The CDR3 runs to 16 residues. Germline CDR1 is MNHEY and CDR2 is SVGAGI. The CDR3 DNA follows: TGTGCCAGCAGGTCACCCGGGGTTGCCGCCGCCTATGGCTACACCTTC. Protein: CASRSPGVAAAYGYTF.

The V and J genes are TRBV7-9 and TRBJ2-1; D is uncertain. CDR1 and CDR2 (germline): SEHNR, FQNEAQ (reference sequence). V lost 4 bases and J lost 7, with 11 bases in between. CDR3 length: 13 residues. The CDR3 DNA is TGTGCCAGCAGCTCCCCCTTTGAAAATGAGCAGTTCTTC. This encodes CASSSPFENEQFF. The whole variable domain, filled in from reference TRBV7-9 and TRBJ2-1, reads DTGVSQNPRHKITKRGQNVTFRCDPISEHNRLYWYRQTLGQGPEFLTYFQNEAQLEKSRLLSDRFSAERPKGSFSTLEIQRTEQGDSAMYLCASSSPFENEQFFGPGTRLTVL.

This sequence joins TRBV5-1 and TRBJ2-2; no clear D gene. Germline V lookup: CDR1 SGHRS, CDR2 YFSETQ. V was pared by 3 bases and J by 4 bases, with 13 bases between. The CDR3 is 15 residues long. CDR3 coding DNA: TGCGCCAGCAGCTCCGACCGCCTTCGCACCGGGGAGCTGTTTTTT. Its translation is CASSSDRLRTGELFF.

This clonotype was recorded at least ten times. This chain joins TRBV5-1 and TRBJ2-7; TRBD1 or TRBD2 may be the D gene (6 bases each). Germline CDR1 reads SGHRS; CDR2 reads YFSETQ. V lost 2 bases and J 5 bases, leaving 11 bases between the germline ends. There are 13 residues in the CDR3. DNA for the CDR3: TGCGCCAGCAGCTTAGGGGGGTTAGACGAGCAGTACTTC. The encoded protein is CASSLGGLDEQYF.

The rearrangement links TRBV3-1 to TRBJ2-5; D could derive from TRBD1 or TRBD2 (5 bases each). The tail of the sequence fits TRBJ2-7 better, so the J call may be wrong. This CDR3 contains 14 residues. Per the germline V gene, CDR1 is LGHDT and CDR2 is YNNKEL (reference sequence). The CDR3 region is CASSPRGVVNEQYF. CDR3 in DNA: TGTGCCAGCAGCCCCCGAGGGGTGGTAAACGAGCAGTACTTC.

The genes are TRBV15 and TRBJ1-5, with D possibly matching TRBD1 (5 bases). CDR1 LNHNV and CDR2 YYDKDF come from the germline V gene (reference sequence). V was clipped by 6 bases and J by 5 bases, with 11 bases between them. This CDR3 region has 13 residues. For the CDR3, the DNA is TGTGCCACCAGGGACATTCTTGATCAGCCCCAGCATTTT. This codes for CATRDILDQPQHF.

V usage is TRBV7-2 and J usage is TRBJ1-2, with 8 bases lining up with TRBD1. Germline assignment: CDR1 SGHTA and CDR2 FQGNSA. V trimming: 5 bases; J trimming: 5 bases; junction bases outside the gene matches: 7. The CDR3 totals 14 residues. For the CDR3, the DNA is TGTGCCAGCAGCCACCCTGGACAGGGTTATGGCTACACCTTC. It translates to CASSHPGQGYGYTF.

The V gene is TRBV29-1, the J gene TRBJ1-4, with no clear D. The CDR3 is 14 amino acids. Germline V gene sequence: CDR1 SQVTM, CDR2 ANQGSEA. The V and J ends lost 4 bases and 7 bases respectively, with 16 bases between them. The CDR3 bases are TGCAGCGTTGTATTGGGCACCTTGGGTGAAAAACTGTTTTTT. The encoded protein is CSVVLGTLGEKLFF. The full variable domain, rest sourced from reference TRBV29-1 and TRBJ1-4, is SAVISQKPSRDICQRGTSLTIQCQVDSQVTMMFWYRQQPGQSLTLIATANQGSEATYESGFVIDKFPISRPNLTFSTLTVSNMSPEDSSIYLCSVVLGTLGEKLFFGSGTQLSVL.

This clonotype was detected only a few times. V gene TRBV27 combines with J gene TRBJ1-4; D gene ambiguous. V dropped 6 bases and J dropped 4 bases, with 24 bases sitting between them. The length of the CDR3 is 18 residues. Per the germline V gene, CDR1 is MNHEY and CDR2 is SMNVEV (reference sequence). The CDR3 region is CASRLTGTRYTLNEKLFF. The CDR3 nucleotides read TGTGCCAGCAGACTGACCGGCACCAGATATACCCTTAATGAAAAACTGTTTTTT.

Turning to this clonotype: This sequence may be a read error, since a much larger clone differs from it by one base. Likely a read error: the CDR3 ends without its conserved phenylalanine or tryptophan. Here the CDR3 DNA reads TGTGCCAGCAGCGCCACTAGCGGTTCCCGCCGCCCGCAGTATGTT. Amino acid sequence: CASSATSGSRRPQYV. The rearrangement uses TRBV7-2 and TRBJ2-3; 8 positions match TRBD2. The CDR3 has 15 residues. The ends lost 5 bases at V and 10 bases at J; junction bases unmatched: 14. Germline V gene sequence: CDR1 SGHTA, CDR2 FQGNSA.

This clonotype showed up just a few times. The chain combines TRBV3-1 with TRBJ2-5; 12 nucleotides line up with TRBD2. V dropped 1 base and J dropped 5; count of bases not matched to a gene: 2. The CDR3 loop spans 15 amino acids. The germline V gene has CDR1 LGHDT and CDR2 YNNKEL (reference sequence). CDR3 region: CASSQGGLAGETQYF. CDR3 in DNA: TGTGCCAGCAGCCAAGGAGGACTAGCGGGGGAGACCCAGTACTTC.

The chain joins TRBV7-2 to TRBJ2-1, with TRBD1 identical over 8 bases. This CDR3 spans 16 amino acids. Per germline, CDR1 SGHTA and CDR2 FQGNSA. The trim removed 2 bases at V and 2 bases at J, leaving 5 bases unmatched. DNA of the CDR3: TGTGCCAGCAGCTTAACCCGGGACAGGCCCTACAATGAGCAGTTCTTC. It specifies CASSLTRDRPYNEQFF.

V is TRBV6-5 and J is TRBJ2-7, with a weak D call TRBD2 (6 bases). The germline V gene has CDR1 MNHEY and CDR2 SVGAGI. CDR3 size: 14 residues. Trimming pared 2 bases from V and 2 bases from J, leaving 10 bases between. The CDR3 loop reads CASSYAGSTYEQYF. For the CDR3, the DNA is TGTGCCAGCAGTTACGCGGGATCGACCTACGAGCAGTACTTC.

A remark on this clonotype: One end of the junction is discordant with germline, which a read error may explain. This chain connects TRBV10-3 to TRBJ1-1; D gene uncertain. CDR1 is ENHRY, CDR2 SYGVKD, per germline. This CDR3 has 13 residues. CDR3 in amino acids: CAVSEEVNTEAFF. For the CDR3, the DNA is TGTGCCGTCAGTGAGGAGGTTAACACTGAAGCTTTCTTT.